What follows are 27 T cell receptor beta chains derived from one specimen sequenced in a study of identical twins. TCRdb reanalysed the 5' RACE reads using MiXCR and keeps one entry per CDR3 protein. The table lists approximately 690,000 distinct CDR3 sequences, 6.1% of them singletons, with under 2% in the top ten. Sequencing input: naive T cells sorted from blood. The receptors derive from a man between 18 and 35 years old in good health.

This clonotype appeared a few times. The rearrangement links TRBV5-4 to TRBJ2-7; TRBD1 agrees at 7 bases. This CDR3 is 15 amino acids long. Germline lookup yields CDR1 SGHNT and CDR2 YYREEE (reference sequence). The J segment lost 1 base and the V segment lost 5 bases, leaving 9 bases of the junction unmatched. For the CDR3, the DNA is TGTGCCAGCAGTTTCCTCGGGACAGAATCCTACGAGCAGTACTTC. It is translated as CASSFLGTESYEQYF.

This clonotype was counted ten times or more. The J gene is TRBJ2-1, the V gene TRBV7-2; 9 bases fit TRBD2. V trimming: 2 bases; J trimming: 0 bases; junction bases outside the gene matches: 2. Germline V gene data show CDR1 as SGHTA and CDR2 as FQGNSA. The CDR3 is 16 residues long. CDR3 amino acids: CASSLLAGSSYNEQFF. CDR3 DNA: TGTGCCAGCAGCTTACTAGCGGGGAGCTCCTACAATGAGCAGTTCTTC.

In the case of this clonotype: A clone one base away is much larger, so this may be a read error. CDR3 DNA sequence: TGTGCCAGCAGTCCCCCCTCTAGCGGAGTGAACACCGTGGAGCTGTTTTTT. It translates to CASSPPSSGVNTVELFF. V gene TRBV12-3 or TRBV12-4 combines with J gene TRBJ2-2, with 7 positions matching TRBD2. The CDR3 runs to 17 residues.

The V call is TRBV30, the J call TRBJ1-1; 8 nucleotides agree with TRBD1. The germline V gene encodes CDR1 GTSNPN and CDR2 SVGIG (reference sequence). This CDR3 region has 13 residues. V lost 4 bases to trimming and J lost 1 base; unmatched junction nucleotides: 2. The CDR3 here is CAWTGTGNTEAFF. CDR3 nucleotide sequence: TGTGCCTGGACCGGGACAGGGAACACTGAAGCTTTCTTT.

This clonotype appeared a few times. V usage is TRBV21-1 and J usage is TRBJ2-2; the table's D gene call, TRBD2, was not cross checked with the DNA. TRBV21-1 corresponds to a pseudogene. CDR3 length equals 18 residues. CDR3 nucleotide sequence: TGTGCCAGCAGCAAAAGTGCTAGCGGGGTCGCGAACACCGGGGAGCTGTTTTTT. Encoded protein: CASSKSASGVANTGELFF.

The table lists this clonotype with a few counts. The CDR3 here is CASSGLAGPLSSYNEQFF. CDR3 sequence (DNA): TGCGCCAGCAGTGGACTAGCGGGCCCCTTATCATCCTACAATGAGCAGTTCTTC. This sequence joins TRBV5-1 and TRBJ2-1; 11 nucleotides match TRBD2. Germline V lookup: CDR1 SGHRS, CDR2 YFSETQ. This CDR3 contains 18 residues. Unmatched junction bases numbered 11, after V lost 5 bases and J lost 1 base.

This clonotype was picked up many times. The genes are TRBV29-1 and TRBJ2-1, with 9 positions matching TRBD1. Trimming cost V 7 bases and J 10 bases; bases outside gene matches: 2. This CDR3 has 10 amino acids. Germline V lookup: CDR1 SQVTM, CDR2 ANQGSEA. The CDR3 nucleotides are TGCAGCGGGGGACAGGGAGAGCAGTTCTTC. The encoded protein is CSGGQGEQFF.

This clonotype was seen at least ten times. V usage is TRBV7-9 and J usage is TRBJ2-5; 11 nucleotides agree with TRBD1. The V segment lost 5 bases and the J segment 5 bases; nucleotides outside the gene matches: 7. Per the germline V gene, CDR1 is SEHNR and CDR2 is FQNEAQ (reference sequence). This CDR3 has 15 amino acids. DNA for the CDR3: TGTGCCAGCAGCCCGGACAGGGGGCGGGAGGAGACCCAGTACTTC. Its translation is CASSPDRGREETQYF. Complete variable domain (other parts from reference TRBV7-9 and TRBJ2-5): DTGVSQNPRHKITKRGQNVTFRCDPISEHNRLYWYRQTLGQGPEFLTYFQNEAQLEKSRLLSDRFSAERPKGSFSTLEIQRTEQGDSAMYLCASSPDRGREETQYFGPGTRLLVL.

V is TRBV15 and J is TRBJ2-7; no clear D gene. Germline V gene lookup returns CDR1 LNHNV and CDR2 YYDKDF (reference sequence). The CDR3 consists of 16 residues. V lost 1 base and J 5 bases, leaving 18 bases between the germline ends. The CDR3 region has the DNA TGTGCCACCAGCAGAGGAGGCCCGGGTTTACGGAACGAGCAGTACTTC. This gives the protein CATSRGGPGLRNEQYF. Full variable domain (missing parts from reference TRBV15 and TRBJ2-7): DAMVIQNPRYQVTQFGKPVTLSCSQTLNHNVMYWYQQKSSQAPKLLFHYYDKDFNNEADTPDNFQSRRPNTSFCFLDIRSPGLGDTAMYLCATSRGGPGLRNEQYFGPGTRLTVT.

This clonotype occurred many times. The chain joins TRBV12-3 or TRBV12-4 to TRBJ1-5, with a tentative D call TRBD1 (5 bases). The CDR3 consists of 13 residues. Trimming took off 8 bases at V and 4 bases at J, with 12 bases between the two ends. CDR3 nucleotide sequence: TGTGCCAGCGGCCGGGGCACGAATCAGCCCCAGCATTTT. The encoded protein is CASGRGTNQPQHF.

This clonotype came up a few times. The CDR3 bases are TGTGCCAGCAGCCGCCCTGGGCGAAGCTCCTACAATGAGCAGTTCTTC. Its protein product is CASSRPGRSSYNEQFF. J is TRBJ2-1 and V is TRBV12-3 or TRBV12-4; D is unresolved. V was trimmed by 6 bases and J by 0 bases, leaving 15 bases between them. The CDR3 runs to 16 residues.

The chain is built from TRBV7-9 and TRBJ2-7; D is perhaps TRBD2 (7 bases). Germline CDR1 is SEHNR and CDR2 is FQNEAQ (reference sequence). V lost 1 base to trimming and J lost 3 bases, with 13 bases between them. The CDR3 contains 15 residues. The CDR3 DNA follows: TGTGCCAGCAGCTTAGGGGGGGGGGCAGTCTACGAGCAGTACGTC. It is translated as CASSLGGGAVYEQYV.

The J gene is TRBJ2-7, the V gene TRBV4-2, with TRBD1 matching over 11 bases. V was pared by 0 bases and J by 6 bases, with 4 bases of the junction left unmatched. This CDR3 is built from 15 residues. CDR1 is LGHNA and CDR2 is YNFKEQ in the germline V gene. The CDR3 DNA sequence: TGTGCCAGCAGCCAAGAACACGGGACAGGGGGCGAGCAGTACTTC. Amino acid sequence: CASSQEHGTGGEQYF.

In this sample, this clonotype turned up many times. The chain employs TRBV20-1 and TRBJ2-3; TRBD2 matches 14 bases. CDR1 is DFQATT and CDR2 is SNEGSKA in the germline V gene (reference sequence). Trimming removed 6 bases from V and 0 bases from J; junction bases left unmatched: 8. The CDR3 is 17 amino acids. CDR3 residues: CSASGTSGSGSTDTQYF. CDR3 nucleotides: TGCAGTGCCTCCGGGACTAGCGGGAGTGGTAGCACAGATACGCAGTATTTT.

The table lists this clonotype with many counts. The V call is TRBV4-3, the J call TRBJ2-7; D uncertain. CDR1 is LGHNA and CDR2 is YSLEER in the germline V gene. The CDR3 totals 13 residues. The V end lost 0 bases, the J end lost 6 bases, and 9 bases lay between the germline ends. This chain's CDR3 is CASSQDRVGEQYF. CDR3 nucleotide sequence: TGCGCCAGCAGCCAAGACCGAGTCGGCGAGCAGTACTTC.

This clonotype was seen many times. The J gene is TRBJ2-5, the V gene TRBV7-3; TRBD1 aligns across 7 bases. This CDR3 comprises 15 residues. With V trimmed by 3 bases and J by 2 bases, 6 bases remained unmatched. Germline lookup yields CDR1 SGHTA and CDR2 FQGTGA. Written as DNA, the CDR3 is TGTGCCAGCAGCTTGGGAAGGGGGCCGCAAGAGACCCAGTACTTC. Residues: CASSLGRGPQETQYF.

Ten or more counts support this clonotype. The V call is TRBV9, the J call TRBJ2-7; D assignment may be TRBD1 or TRBD2 (5 bases each). V lost 4 bases, J lost 5 bases, and 16 bases lay in between. Germline V lookup: CDR1 SGDLS, CDR2 YYNGEE. The length of the CDR3 is 14 residues. The CDR3 nucleotides read TGTGCCAGCAGCCCGCGAGGGCAGGGTAACGAGCAGTACTTC. It encodes CASSPRGQGNEQYF.

This clonotype was seen at least ten times. V usage is TRBV12-3 or TRBV12-4 and J usage is TRBJ1-5; no clear D. The length of the CDR3 is 15 residues. Trimming took off 2 bases at V and 1 base at J, with 9 bases between the two ends. The CDR3: CASSLKGQSNQPQHF. The DNA of the CDR3 is TGTGCCAGCAGTTTAAAAGGCCAGAGCAATCAGCCCCAGCATTTT.

This clonotype was counted ten times or more. The V and J genes are TRBV6-2 or TRBV6-3 and TRBJ2-1; the match to TRBD2 covers 9 bases. J lost 6 bases, V lost 8 bases, and 8 bases had no gene match. This CDR3 is 14 amino acids long. CDR1 is MNHEY and CDR2 is SVGEGT in the germline V gene. The CDR3 spells CASSRREGPNEQFF. CDR3 nucleotides: TGTGCCAGCTCTCGGCGGGAGGGCCCCAATGAGCAGTTCTTC.

This chain joins TRBV7-6 and TRBJ2-1; 9 positions match TRBD2. Germline CDR1 and CDR2: SGHVS and FNYEAQ. V dropped 5 bases and J dropped 3; count of bases not matched to a gene: 5. The CDR3 is made up of 15 amino acids. CDR3 coding DNA: TGTGCCAGCAGCGTTAGCGGGAGTGACTACAATGAGCAGTTCTTC. Encoded protein: CASSVSGSDYNEQFF.

This clonotype has just a few counts. This chain joins TRBV5-5 and TRBJ1-1; D gene unclear. V was shortened by 1 base and J by 5 bases, with 12 bases between the two germline ends. CDR1 is SGHKS and CDR2 is YYEKEE in the germline V gene (reference sequence). The CDR3 consists of 14 residues. The CDR3 region is CASSLYGGWTEAFF. Here the CDR3 DNA reads TGTGCCAGCAGCTTGTACGGAGGGTGGACTGAAGCTTTCTTT.

At least ten counts were recorded for this clonotype. The chain has TRBV12-3 or TRBV12-4 and TRBJ2-2; D remains unclear. Trimming took 5 bases from V and 4 from J, leaving 5 bases between them. The CDR3 length is 12 residues. This CDR3 reads CASSRSTGELFF. The CDR3 bases are TGTGCCAGCAGTCGGAGCACCGGGGAGCTGTTTTTT.

The chain is built from TRBV6-5 and TRBJ1-6; D is undetermined. The CDR3 runs to 12 residues. The V end lost 4 bases, the J end lost 11 bases, and 9 bases lay between the germline ends. Germline loops: CDR1 MNHEY, CDR2 SVGAGI. The CDR3 is CASSSGSAPLHF. Written as DNA, the CDR3 is TGTGCCAGCAGTTCCGGGTCGGCACCCCTCCACTTT.

This clonotype was counted a few times. The V and J genes are TRBV24-1 and TRBJ2-3; 11 bases map to TRBD2. Germline CDR1 KGHDR, CDR2 SFDVKD. The CDR3 totals 17 residues. Trimming at V came to 4 bases and at J to 0 bases, leaving 5 bases not matched to a gene. DNA for the CDR3: TGTGCCACCAGTGACCTAGCGGGAGGCCAAAGCACAGATACGCAGTATTTT. Translated, it gives CATSDLAGGQSTDTQYF.

This clonotype has at least ten counts. The V gene is TRBV12-5, the J gene TRBJ2-5; D is unresolved. Trimming cost V 11 bases and J 0 bases, with 13 bases left between them. Germline CDR1 and CDR2: LGHNT and FRNRAP. CDR3 length: 13 residues. In DNA, the CDR3 is TGTGCTGTTGCCCCCAGAAACCAAGAGACCCAGTACTTC. This gives the protein CAVAPRNQETQYF.

This clonotype was found a few times. V and J are TRBV3-1 and TRBJ2-1, with TRBD2 matching 7 bases. CDR3 length: 16 amino acids. The trim removed 0 bases at V and 1 base at J, leaving 3 bases unmatched. Germline CDR1 LGHDT, CDR2 YNNKEL (reference sequence). CDR3 nucleotides: TGTGCCAGCAGCCAAGATGGGAGGGTATCCTACAATGAGCAGTTCTTC. Its translation: CASSQDGRVSYNEQFF.

Many counts were recorded for this clonotype. The chain combines TRBV20-1 with TRBJ2-7; D is undetermined. Germline V lookup: CDR1 DFQATT, CDR2 SNEGSKA (reference sequence). Deletions cut 0 bases from V and 5 bases from J, with 5 bases between. The CDR3 has 11 amino acids. In nucleotides, the CDR3 is TGCAGTGCTAGAGATTATAACGAGCAGTACTTC. Protein sequence: CSARDYNEQYF.